The T cell receptor beta chain described here comes from a study of radiation and T cells in renal cell carcinoma. Findings of the study overall: In blood, top tumor clones expanded by 2 weeks, shrinking by 4.

Comments on this clone: Its antigen is not identified.

V lost 4 bases to trimming and J lost 5 bases, with 14 bases between them. This CDR3 has 13 amino acids. Per germline, CDR1 GTSNPN and CDR2 SVGIG (reference sequence). Generated by immunoSEQ multiplex PCR, the TCRdb table keeps only in-frame clones and is missing some. The sample carries some 120,000 clones, roughly four fifths recorded once. The time point denotes: blood 2 weeks post-SBRT. Documented treatment: 15 Gy SBRT to primary tumor, nephrectomy 4 weeks later. The sample was blood, taken from a patient whose treatment included radiotherapy and nephrectomy. The chain couples TRBV30 to TRBJ1-1; D is unclear. This clonotype was sampled from a woman aged 55-69 years with renal cell carcinoma. CDR3 sequence (DNA): TGTGCCTGGACCGCGGAACGGGGTACTGAAGCTTTCTTT. Translation: CAWTAERGTEAFF.